This record covers a single T cell receptor beta chain. Its antigen is as yet unknown. Within the sample, other DNA sequences also encode this same CDR3. This CDR3 comprises 13 residues. The V end was cut by 4 bases, the J end by 1 base, with 6 bases between. From germline, CDR1 is ENHRY and CDR2 SYGVKD. In the original workflow: Filtering was not the same, since immunoSEQ gave junction-only sequences without quality scores. TCRdb's table, derived via immunoSEQ multiplex PCR, lists solely in-frame clones and lacks some. Clone size and the V and J calls come from that table; the DNA yielded D and trimming. This sample has 2.5 million or so clones, with approximately 92% found just once. This specimen belongs to a study of shared clonotypes between healthy human individuals. The wider study: The study used three CD4 naive, three CD4 memory, two CD8 naive and one CD8 memory plate per donor.

Study results and caveats: Among a few donors, 4.5% to 5.5% of naive CD4 clonotypes were found in common. Clonotypes not shared had lower generation probabilities than those common to all four donors.

The sequencing sample was made of naive CD4+ T cells sorted from blood. Indicated subset: CD45RA+ positively selected. The gene calls are TRBV10-3 and TRBJ2-3, with no clear D. The sequence derives from a man aged 18 to 29 in good health. CDR3 residues: CAISAVGTDTQYF. CDR3 coding DNA: TGTGCCATCAGTGCCGTAGGCACAGATACGCAGTATTTT.